Sequencing of this T cell receptor (beta chain) was carried out in a study of T cell changes during pregnancy in multiple sclerosis. The germline gives CDR1 SGHDN, CDR2 FVKESK. V lost 6 bases, J lost 5 bases, and 11 bases stayed unmatched. The CDR3 length is 16 residues. Assay: immunoSEQ multiplex PCR; the TCRdb copy retains only in-frame clones and omits some. Here the sample spans about 37,000 clones, around 93% being singletons. This chain joins TRBV14 and TRBJ2-2; TRBD1 matches 8 bases. The sequencing here drew on CD4+ T cells from peripheral blood mononuclear cells, taken in the third trimester of pregnancy. The origin of this receptor is a female donor in good health, enrolled as a control in a pregnancy study. For the CDR3, the DNA is TGTGCCAGCAGGCCCGACAGGGGCAGGGTGACCGGGGAGCTGTTTTTT. Translating gives CASRPDRGRVTGELFF.